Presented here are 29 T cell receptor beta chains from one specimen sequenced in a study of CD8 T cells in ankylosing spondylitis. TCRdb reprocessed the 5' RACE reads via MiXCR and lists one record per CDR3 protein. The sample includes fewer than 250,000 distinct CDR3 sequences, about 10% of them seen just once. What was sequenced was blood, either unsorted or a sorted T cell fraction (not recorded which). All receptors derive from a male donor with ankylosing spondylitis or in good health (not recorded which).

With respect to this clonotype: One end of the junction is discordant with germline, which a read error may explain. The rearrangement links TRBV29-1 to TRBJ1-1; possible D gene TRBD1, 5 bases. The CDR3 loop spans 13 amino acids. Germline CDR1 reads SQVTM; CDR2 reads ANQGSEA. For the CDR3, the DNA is TGCAGCGTTCAAAAGGGTCTGGACACTGGAGCTTTCTTT. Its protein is CSVQKGLDTGAFF. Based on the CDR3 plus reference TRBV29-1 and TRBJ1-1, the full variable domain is SAVISQKPSRDICQRGTSLTIQCQVDSQVTMMFWYRQQPGQSLTLIATANQGSEATYESGFVIDKFPISRPNLTFSTLTVSNMSPEDSSIYLCSVQKGLDTGAFFGQGTRLTVV.

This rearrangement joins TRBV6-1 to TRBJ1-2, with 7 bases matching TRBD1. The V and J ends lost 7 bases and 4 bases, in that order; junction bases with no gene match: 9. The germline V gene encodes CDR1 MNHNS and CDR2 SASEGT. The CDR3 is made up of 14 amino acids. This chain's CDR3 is CASNPRQGSYGYTF. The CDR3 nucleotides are TGTGCCAGCAATCCCCGACAGGGAAGCTATGGCTACACCTTC.

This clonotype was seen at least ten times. The CDR3 sequence is CASLPGLNTGELFF. The DNA for the CDR3 is TGTGCCTCGTTGCCAGGGCTGAACACCGGGGAGCTGTTTTTT. The chain employs TRBV3-1 and TRBJ2-2, with D maybe TRBD1 (5 bases). Germline CDR1 reads LGHDT; CDR2 reads YNNKEL (reference sequence). The CDR3 is 14 residues long. The germline V and J ends were trimmed by 11 bases and 1 base, with 14 bases remaining between them.

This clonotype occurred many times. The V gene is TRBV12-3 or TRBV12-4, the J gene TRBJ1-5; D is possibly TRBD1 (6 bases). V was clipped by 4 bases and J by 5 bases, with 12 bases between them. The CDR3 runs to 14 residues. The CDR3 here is CASSSWGADQPQHF. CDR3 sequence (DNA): TGTGCCAGCAGTTCATGGGGGGCTGATCAGCCCCAGCATTTT.

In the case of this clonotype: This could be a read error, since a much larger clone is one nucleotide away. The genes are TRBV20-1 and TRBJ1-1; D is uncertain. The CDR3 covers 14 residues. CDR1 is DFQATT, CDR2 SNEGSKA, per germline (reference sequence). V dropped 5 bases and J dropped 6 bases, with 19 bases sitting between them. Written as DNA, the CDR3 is TGCAGTGCTGGGAGGGCAGCTACTAACGCTGAAGCTTTCTTT. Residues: CSAGRAATNAEAFF.

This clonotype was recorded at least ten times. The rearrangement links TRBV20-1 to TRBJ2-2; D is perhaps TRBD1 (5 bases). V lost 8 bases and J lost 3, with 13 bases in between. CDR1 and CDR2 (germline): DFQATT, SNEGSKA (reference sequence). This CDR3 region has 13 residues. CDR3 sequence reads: CSIKGQHTGELFF. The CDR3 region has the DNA TGCAGTATTAAGGGGCAACACACCGGGGAGCTGTTTTTT.

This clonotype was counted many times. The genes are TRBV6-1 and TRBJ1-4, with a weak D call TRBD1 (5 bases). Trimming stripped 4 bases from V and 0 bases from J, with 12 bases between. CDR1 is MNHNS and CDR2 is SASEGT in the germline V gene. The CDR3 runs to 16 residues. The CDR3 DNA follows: TGTGCCAGCAGTGCCGACAGCTTTGCAACTAATGAAAAACTGTTTTTT. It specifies CASSADSFATNEKLFF.

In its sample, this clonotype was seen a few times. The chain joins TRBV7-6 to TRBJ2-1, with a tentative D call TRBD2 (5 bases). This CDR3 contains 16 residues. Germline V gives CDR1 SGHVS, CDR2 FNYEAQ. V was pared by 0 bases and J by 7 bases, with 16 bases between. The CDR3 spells CASSLAQDWRINEQFF. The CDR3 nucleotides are TGTGCCAGCAGCTTAGCGCAGGACTGGCGCATAAATGAGCAGTTCTTC. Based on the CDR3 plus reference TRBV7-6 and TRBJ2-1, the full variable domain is GAGVSQSPRYKVTKRGQDVALRCDPISGHVSLYWYRQALGQGPEFLTYFNYEAQQDKSGLPNDRFSAERPEGSISTLTIQRTEQRDSAMYRCASSLAQDWRINEQFFGPGTRLTVL.

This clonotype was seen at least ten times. The chain's CDR3 is CSARPQGSQSNQPQHF. CDR3 nucleotides: TGCAGTGCTCGTCCACAGGGGTCTCAAAGCAATCAGCCCCAGCATTTT. V gene TRBV20-1 combines with J gene TRBJ1-5, with 7 bases identical to TRBD1. The CDR3 runs 16 residues. V trimming: 5 bases; J trimming: 1 base; junction bases outside the gene matches: 11. CDR1 and CDR2 (germline): DFQATT, SNEGSKA (reference sequence).

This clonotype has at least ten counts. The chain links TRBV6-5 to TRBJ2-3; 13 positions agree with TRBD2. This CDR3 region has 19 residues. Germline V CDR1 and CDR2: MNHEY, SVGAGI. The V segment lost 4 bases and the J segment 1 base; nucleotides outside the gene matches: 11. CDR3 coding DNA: TGTGCCAGCAGTTCCACTAGCGGGGGGGTGCTCCCGGGCACAGATACGCAGTATTTT. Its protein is CASSSTSGGVLPGTDTQYF.

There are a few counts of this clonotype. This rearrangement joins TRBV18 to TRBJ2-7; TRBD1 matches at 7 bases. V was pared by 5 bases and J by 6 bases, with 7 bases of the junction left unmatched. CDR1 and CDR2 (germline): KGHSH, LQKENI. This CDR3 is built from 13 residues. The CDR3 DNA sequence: TGTGCCAGCTCAACAGGGGTGTTGCGCGAGCAGTACTTC. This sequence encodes CASSTGVLREQYF. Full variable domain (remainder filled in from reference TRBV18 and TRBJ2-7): NAGVMQNPRHLVRRRGQEARLRCSPMKGHSHVYWYRQLPEEGLKFMVYLQKENIIDESGMPKERFSAEFPKEGPSILRIQQVVRGDSAAYFCASSTGVLREQYFGPGTRLTVT.

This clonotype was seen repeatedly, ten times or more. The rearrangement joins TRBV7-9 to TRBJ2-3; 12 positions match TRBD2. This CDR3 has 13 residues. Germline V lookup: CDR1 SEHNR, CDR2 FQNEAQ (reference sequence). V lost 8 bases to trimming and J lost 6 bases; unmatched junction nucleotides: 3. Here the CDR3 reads CASVLAGGDTQYF. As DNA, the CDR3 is TGTGCCAGCGTTCTAGCGGGAGGGGATACGCAGTATTTT.

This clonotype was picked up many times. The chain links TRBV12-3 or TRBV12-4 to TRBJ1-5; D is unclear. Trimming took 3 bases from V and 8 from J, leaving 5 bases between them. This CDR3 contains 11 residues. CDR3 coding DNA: TGTGCCAGCAGTTTCGGGGAGCCCCAGCATTTT. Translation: CASSFGEPQHF.

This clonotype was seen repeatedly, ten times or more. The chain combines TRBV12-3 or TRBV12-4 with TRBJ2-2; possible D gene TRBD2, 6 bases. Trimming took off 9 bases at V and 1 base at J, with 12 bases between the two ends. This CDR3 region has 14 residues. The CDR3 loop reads CASCGDGNTGELFF. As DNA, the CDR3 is TGTGCCAGTTGCGGGGACGGGAACACCGGGGAGCTGTTTTTT.

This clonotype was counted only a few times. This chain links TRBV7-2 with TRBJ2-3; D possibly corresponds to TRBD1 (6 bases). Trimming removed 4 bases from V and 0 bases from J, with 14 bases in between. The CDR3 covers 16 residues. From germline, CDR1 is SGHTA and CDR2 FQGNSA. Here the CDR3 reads CASSSGHLPSTDTQYF. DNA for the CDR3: TGTGCCAGCAGCTCGGGACACCTACCTAGCACAGATACGCAGTATTTT.

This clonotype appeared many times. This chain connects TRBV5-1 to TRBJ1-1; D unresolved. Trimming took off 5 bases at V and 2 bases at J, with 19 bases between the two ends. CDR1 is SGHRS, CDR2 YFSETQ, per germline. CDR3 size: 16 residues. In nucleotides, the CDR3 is TGCGCCAGCAGAGCTTGGGGTACAGTCGCTAACACTGAAGCTTTCTTT. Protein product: CASRAWGTVANTEAFF.

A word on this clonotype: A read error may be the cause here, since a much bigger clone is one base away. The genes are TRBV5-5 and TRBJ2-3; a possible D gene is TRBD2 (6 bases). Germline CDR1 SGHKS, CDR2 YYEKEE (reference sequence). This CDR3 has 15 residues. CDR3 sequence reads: CASSFYRESIDTQYF. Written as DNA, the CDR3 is TGTGCCAGCAGCTTCTACCGGGAGAGCATAGATACGCAGTATTTT.

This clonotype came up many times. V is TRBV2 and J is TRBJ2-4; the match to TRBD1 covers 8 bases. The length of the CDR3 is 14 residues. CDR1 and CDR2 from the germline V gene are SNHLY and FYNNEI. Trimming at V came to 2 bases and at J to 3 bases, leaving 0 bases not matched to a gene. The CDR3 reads CASSETGGKNIQYF. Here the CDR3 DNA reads TGTGCCAGCAGTGAAACAGGGGGCAAAAACATTCAGTACTTC.

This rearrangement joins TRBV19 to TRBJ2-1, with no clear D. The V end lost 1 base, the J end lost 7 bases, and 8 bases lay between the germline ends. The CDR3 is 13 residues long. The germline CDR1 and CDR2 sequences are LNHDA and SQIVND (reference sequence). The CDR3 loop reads CASSIVPMNEQFF. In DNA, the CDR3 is TGTGCCAGTAGTATAGTGCCGATGAATGAGCAGTTCTTC.

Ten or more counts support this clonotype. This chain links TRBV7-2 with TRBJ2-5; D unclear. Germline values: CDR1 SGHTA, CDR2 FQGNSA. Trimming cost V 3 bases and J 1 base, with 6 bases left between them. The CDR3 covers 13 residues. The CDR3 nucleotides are TGTGCCAGCAGCTTTTCGGTCCAAGAGACCCAGTACTTC. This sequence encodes CASSFSVQETQYF. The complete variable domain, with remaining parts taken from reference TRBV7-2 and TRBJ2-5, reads GAGVSQSPSNKVTEKGKDVELRCDPISGHTALYWYRQSLGQGLEFLIYFQGNSAPDKSGLPSDRFSAERTGGSVSTLTIQRTQQEDSAVYLCASSFSVQETQYFGPGTRLLVL.

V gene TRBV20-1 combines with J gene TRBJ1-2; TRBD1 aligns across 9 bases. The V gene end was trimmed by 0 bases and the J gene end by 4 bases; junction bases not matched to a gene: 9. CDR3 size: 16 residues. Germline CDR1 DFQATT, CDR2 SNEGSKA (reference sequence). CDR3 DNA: TGCAGTGCTAGAGACTGGGGACAGGGCAACTTCTATGGCTACACCTTC. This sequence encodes CSARDWGQGNFYGYTF.

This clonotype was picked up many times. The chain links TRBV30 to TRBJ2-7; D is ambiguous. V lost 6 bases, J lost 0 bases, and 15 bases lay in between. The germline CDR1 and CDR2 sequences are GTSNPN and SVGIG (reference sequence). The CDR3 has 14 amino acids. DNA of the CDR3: TGTGCCTGCTCCCCCGGCCGTCGCTCCTACGAGCAGTACTTC. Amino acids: CACSPGRRSYEQYF.

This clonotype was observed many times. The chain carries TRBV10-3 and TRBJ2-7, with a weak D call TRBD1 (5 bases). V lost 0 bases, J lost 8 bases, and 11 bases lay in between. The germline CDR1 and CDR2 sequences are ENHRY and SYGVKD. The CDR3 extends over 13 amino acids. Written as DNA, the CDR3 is TGTGCCATCAGTGAGTCGACAGCTACGAAGCAGTACTTC. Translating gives CAISESTATKQYF.

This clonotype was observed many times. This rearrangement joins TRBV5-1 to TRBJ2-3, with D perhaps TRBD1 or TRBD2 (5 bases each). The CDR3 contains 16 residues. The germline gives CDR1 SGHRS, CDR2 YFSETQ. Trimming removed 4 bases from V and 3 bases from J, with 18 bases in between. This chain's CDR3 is CASSPGVRGNTDTQYF. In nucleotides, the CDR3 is TGCGCCAGCAGCCCCGGCGTACGGGGCAATACAGATACGCAGTATTTT.

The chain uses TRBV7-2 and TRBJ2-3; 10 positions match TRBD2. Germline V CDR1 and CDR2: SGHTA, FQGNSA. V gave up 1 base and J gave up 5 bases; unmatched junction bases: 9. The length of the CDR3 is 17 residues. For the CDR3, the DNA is TGTGCCAGCAGCTTAGGCCCTCTAGCGGGAGAGGGAGATACGCAGTATTTT. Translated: CASSLGPLAGEGDTQYF.

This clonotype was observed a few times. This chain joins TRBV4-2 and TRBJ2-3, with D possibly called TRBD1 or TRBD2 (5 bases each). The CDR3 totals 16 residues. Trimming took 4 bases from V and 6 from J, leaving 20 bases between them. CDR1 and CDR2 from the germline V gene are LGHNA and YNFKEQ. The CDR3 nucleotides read TGTGCCAGCAGCCGAACCGGGACGGGCTATACTGATACGCAGTATTTT. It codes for CASSRTGTGYTDTQYF.

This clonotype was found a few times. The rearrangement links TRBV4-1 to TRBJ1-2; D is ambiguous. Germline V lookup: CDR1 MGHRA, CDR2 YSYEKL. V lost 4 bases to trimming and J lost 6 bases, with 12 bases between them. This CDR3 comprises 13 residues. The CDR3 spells CASSRSAADGYTF. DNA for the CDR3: TGCGCCAGCAGCCGCTCGGCCGCGGATGGCTACACCTTC.

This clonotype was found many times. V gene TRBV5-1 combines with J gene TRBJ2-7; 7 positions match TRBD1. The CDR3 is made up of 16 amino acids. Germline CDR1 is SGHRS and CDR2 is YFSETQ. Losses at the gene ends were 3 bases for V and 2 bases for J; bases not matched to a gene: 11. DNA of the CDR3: TGCGCCAGCAGCTCCGGGTTTGATGGGACAGCCTACGAGCAGTACTTC. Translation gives CASSSGFDGTAYEQYF.

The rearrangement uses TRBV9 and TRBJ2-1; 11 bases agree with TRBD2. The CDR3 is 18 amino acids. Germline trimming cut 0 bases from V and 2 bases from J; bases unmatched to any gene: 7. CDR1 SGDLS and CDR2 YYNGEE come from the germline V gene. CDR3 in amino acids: CASSVAASGGPPYNEQFF. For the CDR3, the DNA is TGTGCCAGCAGCGTAGCGGCTAGCGGGGGGCCTCCCTACAATGAGCAGTTCTTC.